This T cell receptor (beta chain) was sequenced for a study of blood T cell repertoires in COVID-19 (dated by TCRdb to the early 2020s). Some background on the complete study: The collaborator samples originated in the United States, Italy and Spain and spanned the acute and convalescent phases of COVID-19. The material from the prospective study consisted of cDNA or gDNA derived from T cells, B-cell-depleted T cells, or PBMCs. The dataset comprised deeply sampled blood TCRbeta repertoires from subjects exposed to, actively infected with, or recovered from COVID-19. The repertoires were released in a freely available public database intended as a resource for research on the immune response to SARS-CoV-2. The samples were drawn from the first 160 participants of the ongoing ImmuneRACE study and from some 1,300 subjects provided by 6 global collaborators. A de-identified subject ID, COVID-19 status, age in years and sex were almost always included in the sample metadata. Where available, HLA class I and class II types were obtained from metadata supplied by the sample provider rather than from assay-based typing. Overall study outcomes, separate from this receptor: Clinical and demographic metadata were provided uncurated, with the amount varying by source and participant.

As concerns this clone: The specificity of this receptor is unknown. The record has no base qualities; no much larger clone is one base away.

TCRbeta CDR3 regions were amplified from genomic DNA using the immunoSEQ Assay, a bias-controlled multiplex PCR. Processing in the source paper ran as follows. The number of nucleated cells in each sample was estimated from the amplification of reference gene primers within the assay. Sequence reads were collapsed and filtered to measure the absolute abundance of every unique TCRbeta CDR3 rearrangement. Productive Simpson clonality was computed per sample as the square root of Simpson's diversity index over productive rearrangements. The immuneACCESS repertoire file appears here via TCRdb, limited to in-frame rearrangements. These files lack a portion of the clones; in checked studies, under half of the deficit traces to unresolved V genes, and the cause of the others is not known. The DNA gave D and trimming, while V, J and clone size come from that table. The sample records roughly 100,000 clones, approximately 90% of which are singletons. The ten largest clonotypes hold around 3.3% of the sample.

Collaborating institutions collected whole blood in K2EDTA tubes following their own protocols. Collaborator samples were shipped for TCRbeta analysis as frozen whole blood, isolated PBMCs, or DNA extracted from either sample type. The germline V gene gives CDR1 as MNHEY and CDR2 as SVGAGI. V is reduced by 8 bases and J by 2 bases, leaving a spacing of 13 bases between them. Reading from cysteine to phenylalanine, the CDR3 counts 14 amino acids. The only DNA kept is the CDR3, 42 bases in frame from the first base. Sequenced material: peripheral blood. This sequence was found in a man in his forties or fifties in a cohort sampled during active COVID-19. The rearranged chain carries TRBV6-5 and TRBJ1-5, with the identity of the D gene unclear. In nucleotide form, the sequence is TGTGCCAGCGCACGAGGGCAGGGCAATCAGCCCCAGCATTTT. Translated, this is CASARGQGNQPQHF.